Following are 19 T cell receptor beta chains from one sample sequenced in a study of cytomegalovirus exposure and HLA in healthy donors. Vbeta (60) and Jbeta (13) primers were used in the PCR. Some clones are missing from TCRdb's copy, which holds only in-frame ones; the method was immunoSEQ multiplex PCR. Among approximately 90,000 clones listed, 60% to 80% were seen once. The material sequenced was PBMCs. These receptors originate from a man younger than 45 in good health and CMV-seronegative.

V usage is TRBV5-4 and J usage is TRBJ2-7; 7 bases agree with TRBD1. The CDR3 sequence is 14 residues long. With V trimmed by 0 bases and J by 5 bases, 5 bases remained unmatched. Germline loops: CDR1 SGHNT, CDR2 YYREEE (reference sequence). The CDR3 here is CASSLDRGVHEQYF. The CDR3 DNA reads as TGTGCCAGCAGCTTGGACAGGGGCGTCCACGAGCAGTACTTC.

As to this clone: One junction end does not reproduce the germline sequence, and a read error may be involved. The chain carries TRBV28 and TRBJ1-2, with D possibly being TRBD1 (6 bases). CDR3 size: 14 residues. From germline, CDR1 is MDHEN and CDR2 SYDVKM. CDR3 residues: CASSLTAGVYGHTF. The CDR3 DNA sequence: TGTGCCAGCAGTTTAACAGCAGGGGTCTATGGCCACACCTTC.

The chain links TRBV5-4 to TRBJ2-5; TRBD1 might be the D (6 bases). The CDR3 runs to 13 residues. V was trimmed by 4 bases and J by 6 bases, leaving 13 bases between them. CDR1 is SGHNT, CDR2 YYREEE, per germline (reference sequence). The CDR3 loop is CASSTTGPQTQYF. CDR3 in DNA: TGTGCCAGCAGCACCACAGGGCCCCAGACCCAGTACTTC.

The chain employs TRBV4-1 and TRBJ1-1, with TRBD1 identical over 7 bases. Germline lookup yields CDR1 MGHRA and CDR2 YSYEKL. This CDR3 has 17 amino acids. Germline trimming cut 0 bases from V and 2 bases from J; bases unmatched to any gene: 9. The CDR3 bases are TGCGCCAGCAGCCAAGAGAACAGGGGTGGACTTAACACTGAAGCTTTCTTT. Translating gives CASSQENRGGLNTEAFF.

CDR3 residues: CASRTASYEQYF. CDR3 nucleotide sequence: TGTGCCAGCAGGACAGCTTCCTACGAGCAGTACTTC. The chain combines TRBV2 with TRBJ2-5; tentatively, D is TRBD1 (5 bases). The J call is doubtful: the DNA matches TRBJ2-7 better. Germline loops: CDR1 SNHLY, CDR2 FYNNEI. The CDR3 length is 12 residues.

This clone occurred a few times. V is TRBV7-9 and J is TRBJ2-5; D is perhaps TRBD1 (5 bases). Germline V gives CDR1 SEHNR, CDR2 FQNEAQ (reference sequence). V was clipped by 4 bases and J by 0 bases, with 9 bases between them. This CDR3 comprises 14 residues. The CDR3 reads CASSSTRDQETQYF. The CDR3 DNA sequence: TGTGCCAGCAGCTCGACCAGGGACCAAGAGACCCAGTACTTC.

The chain couples TRBV19 to TRBJ1-2, with 11 bases identical to TRBD1. This CDR3 is 13 amino acids long. CDR1 is LNHDA and CDR2 is SQIVND in the germline V gene (reference sequence). V shed 9 bases and J 8 bases; nucleotides not matched to a gene: 8. In DNA form, the CDR3 reads TGTGCCAGCAAGCCATGGACAGGGGGCGGCTACACCTTC. Amino acids: CASKPWTGGGYTF.

V and J are TRBV18 and TRBJ1-2, with D perhaps matching TRBD1 (5 bases). This CDR3 has 15 residues. Trimming removed 0 bases from V and 2 bases from J, with 10 bases in between. Germline V gene sequence: CDR1 KGHSH, CDR2 LQKENI. The CDR3: CASSPPGGFNYGYTF. The CDR3 DNA sequence: TGTGCCAGCTCACCACCGGGGGGGTTCAACTATGGCTACACCTTC.

The chain carries TRBV7-9 and TRBJ1-4; D is uncertain. CDR3 length: 12 amino acids. Per germline, CDR1 SEHNR and CDR2 FQNEAQ (reference sequence). V was clipped by 6 bases and J by 7 bases, with 9 bases between them. The CDR3 bases are TGTGCCAGCAGGGCGGCTGGTGAAAAACTGTTTTTT. It translates to CASRAAGEKLFF.

This chain joins TRBV10-2 and TRBJ1-4; 8 bases map to TRBD1. V was pared by 3 bases and J by 4 bases, with 10 bases of the junction left unmatched. The germline V gene has CDR1 WSHSY and CDR2 SAAADI. The CDR3 covers 17 residues. CDR3 sequence: CASSDVPGQVLNEKLFF. The CDR3, as DNA: TGCGCCAGCAGTGACGTCCCGGGACAGGTTCTTAATGAAAAACTGTTTTTT.

The V and J genes are TRBV19 and TRBJ2-7; 10 nucleotides agree with TRBD1. J lost 6 bases, V lost 4 bases, and 12 bases had no gene match. Germline V gene data show CDR1 as LNHDA and CDR2 as SQIVND (reference sequence). The CDR3 totals 16 residues. The DNA for the CDR3 is TGTGCCAGTAGTACACCGACAGGGGGCCCGGTAGGCGAGCAGTACTTC. Protein: CASSTPTGGPVGEQYF. The entire variable domain, with the rest obtained from reference TRBV19 and TRBJ2-7, is as follows: DGGITQSPKYLFRKEGQNVTLSCEQNLNHDAMYWYRQDPGQGLRLIYYSQIVNDFQKGDIAEGYSVSREKKESFPLTVTSAQKNPTAFYLCASSTPTGGPVGEQYFGPGTRLTVT.

This chain joins TRBV4-2 and TRBJ1-3; D is ambiguous. The CDR3 consists of 16 residues. The germline V gene has CDR1 LGHNA and CDR2 YNFKEQ. Trimming left V 0 bases short and J 0 bases short, with 9 bases between. The CDR3 coding sequence is TGTGCCAGCAGCCAAGAGGAGGACTACTCTGGAAACACCATATATTTT. This translates into CASSQEEDYSGNTIYF.

The chain employs TRBV2 and TRBJ2-1, with TRBD2 identical over 10 bases. CDR3 length: 18 residues. Germline assignment: CDR1 SNHLY and CDR2 FYNNEI. The junction had 15 bases not matched to a gene; V was cut back by 2 bases and J by 8 bases. The CDR3 is CASSELSSGSSHGDEQFF. The CDR3 nucleotides read TGTGCCAGCAGTGAACTTTCTAGCGGGAGTTCACATGGGGATGAGCAGTTCTTC. Full variable domain (missing parts from reference TRBV2 and TRBJ2-1): EPEVTQTPSHQVTQMGQEVILRCVPISNHLYFYWYRQILGQKVEFLVSFYNNEISEKSEIFDDQFSVERPDGSNFTLKIRSTKLEDSAMYFCASSELSSGSSHGDEQFFGPGTRLTVL.

CDR3 DNA sequence: TGTGCCAGCAGCTTGGCGGGAGGACTAGCCAAAAACATTCAGTACTTC. Protein sequence: CASSLAGGLAKNIQYF. The V and J genes are TRBV5-5 and TRBJ2-4; 7 nucleotides agree with TRBD2. Germline V gene lookup returns CDR1 SGHKS and CDR2 YYEKEE (reference sequence). This CDR3 has 16 amino acids. V lost 0 bases to trimming and J lost 0 bases; unmatched junction nucleotides: 3. The variable domain in full, completed from reference TRBV5-5 and TRBJ2-4, reads DAGVTQSPTHLIKTRGQQVTLRCSPISGHKSVSWYQQVLGQGPQFIFQYYEKEERGRGNFPDRFSARQFPNYSSELNVNALLLGDSALYLCASSLAGGLAKNIQYFGAGTRLSVL.

The rearrangement uses TRBV9 and TRBJ2-5; weak D call: TRBD1 (7 bases). The CDR3 is made up of 15 amino acids. V shed 3 bases and J shed 5 bases, with 17 bases lying between them. From germline, CDR1 is SGDLS and CDR2 YYNGEE. For the CDR3, the DNA is TGTGCCAGCAGCGCACCATCACAGGGGAGGGAGACCCAGTACTTC. Encoded protein: CASSAPSQGRETQYF.

The chain is built from TRBV28 and TRBJ2-3; no definite D call. CDR1 is MDHEN and CDR2 is SYDVKM in the germline V gene. The CDR3 runs to 13 residues. Trimming stripped 7 bases from V and 0 bases from J, with 8 bases between. The CDR3 reads CASKAPSTDTQYF. DNA of the CDR3: TGTGCCAGCAAAGCGCCGAGCACAGATACGCAGTATTTT. Full variable domain (rest looked up from reference TRBV28 and TRBJ2-3): DVKVTQSSRYLVKRTGEKVFLECVQDMDHENMFWYRQDPGLGLRLIYFSYDVKMKEKGDIPEGYSVSREKKERFSLILESASTNQTSMYLCASKAPSTDTQYFGPGTRLTVL.

The CDR3 nucleotides read TGTGCCAGCAGCCCTGACAAGAACAACGAGCAGTACTTC. Translating it yields CASSPDKNNEQYF. The chain links TRBV5-4 to TRBJ2-7; D unclear. The V end was cut by 4 bases, the J end by 5 bases, with 13 bases between. Per the germline V gene, CDR1 is SGHNT and CDR2 is YYREEE (reference sequence). CDR3 length equals 13 residues.

This clone has only a few counts. The V and J genes are TRBV9 and TRBJ2-2, with D perhaps matching TRBD2 (5 bases). The germline V gene encodes CDR1 SGDLS and CDR2 YYNGEE. CDR3 length equals 14 residues. Trimming cost V 6 bases and J 0 bases, with 9 bases left between them. The CDR3 region has the DNA TGTGCCAGCAATGAGGGCCCGAACACCGGGGAGCTGTTTTTT. Encoded protein: CASNEGPNTGELFF.

This chain connects TRBV7-8 to TRBJ2-7, with 9 bases that match TRBD1. V lost 1 base and J lost 6; bases outside the gene matches: 7. CDR3 length: 15 amino acids. Looked up from germline, CDR1 is SGHVS and CDR2 is FQNEAQ. The CDR3 DNA follows: TGTGCCAGCAGCTTAGAGGGGACAGGGAAGGGCGAGCAGTACTTC. Its translation is CASSLEGTGKGEQYF.